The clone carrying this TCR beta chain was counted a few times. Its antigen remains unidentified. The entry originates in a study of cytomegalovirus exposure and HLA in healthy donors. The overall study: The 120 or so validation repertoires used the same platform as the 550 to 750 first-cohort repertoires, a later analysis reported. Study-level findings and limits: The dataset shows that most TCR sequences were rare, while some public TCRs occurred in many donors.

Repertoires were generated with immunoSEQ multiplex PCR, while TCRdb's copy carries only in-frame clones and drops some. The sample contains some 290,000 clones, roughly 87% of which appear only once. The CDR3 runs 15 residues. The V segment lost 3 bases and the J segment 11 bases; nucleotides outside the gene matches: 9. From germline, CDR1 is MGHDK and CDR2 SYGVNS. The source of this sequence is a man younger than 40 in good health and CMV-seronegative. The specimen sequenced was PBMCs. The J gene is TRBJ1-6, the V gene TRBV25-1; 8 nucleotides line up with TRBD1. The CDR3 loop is CASSDKDRAGAPLHF. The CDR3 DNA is TGTGCCAGCAGTGACAAGGACAGGGCCGGGGCACCCCTCCACTTT. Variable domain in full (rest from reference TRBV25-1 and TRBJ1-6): EADIYQTPRYLVIGTGKKITLECSQTMGHDKMYWYQQDPGMELHLIHYSYGVNSTEKGDLSSESTVSRIRTEHFPLTLESARPSHTSQYLCASSDKDRAGAPLHFGNGTRLTVT.